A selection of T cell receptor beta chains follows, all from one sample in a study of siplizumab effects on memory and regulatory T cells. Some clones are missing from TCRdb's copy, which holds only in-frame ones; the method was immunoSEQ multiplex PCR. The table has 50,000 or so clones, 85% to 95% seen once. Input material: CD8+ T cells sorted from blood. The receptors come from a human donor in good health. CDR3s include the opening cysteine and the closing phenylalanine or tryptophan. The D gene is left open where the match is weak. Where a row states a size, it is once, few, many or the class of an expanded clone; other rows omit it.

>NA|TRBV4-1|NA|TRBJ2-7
CASSPTSSYEQYF
TGCGCCAGCAGCCCTACAAGTTCCTACGAGCAGTACTTC
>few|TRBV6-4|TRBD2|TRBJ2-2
CASSEREGTTGELFF
TGTGCCAGCAGTGAGCGGGAGGGAACCACCGGGGAGCTGTTTTTT
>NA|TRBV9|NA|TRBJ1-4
CASSVEDGPNEKLFF
TGTGCCAGCAGCGTAGAGGACGGTCCGAATGAAAAACTGTTTTTT
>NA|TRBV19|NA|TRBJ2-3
CASRRLDSYTDTQYF
TGTGCCAGTCGGAGGCTAGACTCATACACAGATACGCAGTATTTT
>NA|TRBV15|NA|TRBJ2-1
CATSPGQHNEQFF
TGTGCCACCAGTCCTGGACAGCACAATGAGCAGTTCTTC
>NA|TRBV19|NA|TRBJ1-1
CASSIHAGLNTEAFF
TGTGCCAGTAGTATACATGCAGGGCTGAACACTGAAGCTTTCTTT
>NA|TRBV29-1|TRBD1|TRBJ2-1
CSVRGQGNEQFF
TGCAGCGTCCGCGGACAGGGGAATGAGCAGTTCTTC
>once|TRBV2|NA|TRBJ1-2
CASSLAHMDSPNGYTF
TGTGCCAGCAGCTTGGCTCATATGGACTCACCAAATGGCTACACCTTC
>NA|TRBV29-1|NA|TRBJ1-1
CSVFPLNTEAFF
TGCAGCGTTTTTCCGTTGAACACTGAAGCTTTCTTT
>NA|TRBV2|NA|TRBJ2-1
CASSEKDEQFF
TGTGCCAGCAGTGAAAAGGATGAGCAGTTCTTC
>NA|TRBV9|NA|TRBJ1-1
CASSNRGPGTEAFF
TGTGCCAGCAGCAACCGGGGGCCCGGGACTGAAGCTTTCTTT
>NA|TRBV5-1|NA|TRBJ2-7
CASSLGGGHDEQYF
TGCGCCAGCAGCTTGGGTGGGGGCCACGACGAGCAGTACTTC
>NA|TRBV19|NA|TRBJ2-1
CASSRDRYNEQFF
TGTGCCAGTAGTAGGGACCGATACAATGAGCAGTTCTTC
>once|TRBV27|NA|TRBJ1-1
CASSFRRSFGEAFF
TGTGCCAGCAGTTTCCGGCGGTCCTTTGGTGAAGCTTTCTTT
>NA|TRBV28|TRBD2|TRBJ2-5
CASSLSGGKETQYF
TGTGCCAGCAGCCTATCGGGGGGAAAGGAGACCCAGTACTTC
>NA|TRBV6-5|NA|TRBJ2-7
CASSYSARAVSEQYF
TGTGCCAGCAGTTACTCTGCCAGGGCTGTCTCCGAGCAGTACTTC
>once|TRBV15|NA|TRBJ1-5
CATSRGANQPQHF
TGTGCCACCAGCAGGGGGGCGAATCAGCCCCAGCATTTT
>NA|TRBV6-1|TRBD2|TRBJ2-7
CASSEGGGAGSYEQYF
TGTGCCAGCAGTGAAGGGGGCGGAGCGGGGTCCTACGAGCAGTACTTC
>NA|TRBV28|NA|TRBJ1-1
CASSLTTNTEAFF
TGTGCCAGCAGTTTAACCACGAACACTGAAGCTTTCTTT
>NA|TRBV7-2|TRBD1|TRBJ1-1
CASSLGGGSTEAFF
TGTGCCAGCAGCTTAGGAGGGGGCTCCACTGAAGCTTTCTTT
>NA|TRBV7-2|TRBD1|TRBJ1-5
CASSSAGGQNQPQHF
TGTGCCAGCAGCTCGGCAGGGGGCCAAAATCAGCCCCAGCATTTT
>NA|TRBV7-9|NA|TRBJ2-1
CASSLGAGFDEQFF
TGTGCCAGCAGCTTAGGGGCAGGGTTCGATGAGCAGTTCTTC
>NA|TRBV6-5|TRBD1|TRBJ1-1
CASKHTTGVDAEAFF
TGTGCCAGCAAACATACAACAGGGGTTGACGCTGAAGCTTTCTTT
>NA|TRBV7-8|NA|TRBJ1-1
CASSLAVAGAEAFF
TGTGCCAGCAGCTTAGCGGTCGCAGGGGCTGAAGCTTTCTTT
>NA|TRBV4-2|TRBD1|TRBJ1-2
CASSQSRQGYGYTF
TGTGCCAGCAGCCAATCCCGACAGGGCTATGGCTACACCTTC
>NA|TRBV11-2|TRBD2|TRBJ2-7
CASSLFPQREGPYEQYF
TGTGCCAGCAGCTTATTTCCCCAGCGGGAGGGCCCCTACGAGCAGTACTTC
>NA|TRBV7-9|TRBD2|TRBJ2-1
CASSLEREWGEQFF
TGTGCCAGCAGCTTAGAGCGGGAGTGGGGTGAGCAGTTCTTC
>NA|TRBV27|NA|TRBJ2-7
CASSLYSEFYEQYF
TGTGCCAGCAGTTTATATTCAGAATTCTACGAGCAGTACTTC
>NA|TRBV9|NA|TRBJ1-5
CASSVAGGGNQPQHF
TGTGCCAGCAGCGTAGCCGGTGGGGGGAATCAGCCCCAGCATTTT
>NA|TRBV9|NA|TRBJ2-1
CASSVEGSGHNEQFF
TGTGCCAGCAGCGTAGAGGGATCCGGCCACAATGAGCAGTTCTTC
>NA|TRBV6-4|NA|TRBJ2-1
CASSDRGQGHEQFF
TGTGCCAGCAGTGACAGGGGCCAGGGGCATGAGCAGTTCTTC
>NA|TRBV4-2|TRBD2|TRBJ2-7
CASSQASGSYEQYF
TGTGCCAGCAGCCAAGCCAGCGGGAGCTACGAGCAGTACTTC
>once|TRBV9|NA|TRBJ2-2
CASSGGTAGELFF
TGTGCCAGCAGCGGCGGGACAGCCGGGGAGCTGTTTTTT
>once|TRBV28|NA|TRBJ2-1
CASSLGSLANEQFF
TGTGCCAGCAGTTTAGGCAGCTTAGCCAATGAGCAGTTCTTC
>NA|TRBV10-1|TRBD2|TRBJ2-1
CASSSGLAGGPPYNEQFF
TGCGCCAGCAGTTCAGGACTAGCGGGAGGGCCACCCTACAATGAGCAGTTCTTC
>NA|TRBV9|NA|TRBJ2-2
CAAGQGANTGELFF
TGTGCCGCGGGGCAGGGAGCGAACACCGGGGAGCTGTTTTTT
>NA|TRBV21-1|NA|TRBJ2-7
CASSTPGTGGPHEQYF
TGTGCCAGCAGCACCCCCGGGACAGGGGGCCCCCACGAGCAGTACTTC
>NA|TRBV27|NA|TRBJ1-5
CASSPEGNQPQHF
TGTGCCAGCAGCCCTGAAGGGAATCAGCCCCAGCATTTT
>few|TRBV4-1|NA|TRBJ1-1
CASSRGNTEAFF
TGCGCCAGCAGCCGAGGGAACACTGAAGCTTTCTTT
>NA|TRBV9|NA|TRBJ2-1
CASSVGSTPYNEQFF
TGTGCCAGCAGCGTAGGGTCAACCCCCTACAATGAGCAGTTCTTC
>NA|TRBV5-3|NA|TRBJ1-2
CASSLGDFLFLTF
TGTGCCAGCAGCTTGGGGGATTTCCTCTTCCTCACCTTC
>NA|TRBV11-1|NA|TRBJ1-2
CASSLDLGSNYGYTF
TGTGCCAGCAGCTTAGATCTCGGCAGCAACTATGGCTACACCTTC
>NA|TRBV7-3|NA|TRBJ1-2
CASSPKGYGYTF
TGTGCCAGCAGTCCTAAAGGGTATGGCTACACCTTC
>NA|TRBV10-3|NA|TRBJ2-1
CAISEGDKVYPEQFF
TGTGCCATCAGTGAGGGGGACAAGGTTTATCCCGAGCAGTTCTTC
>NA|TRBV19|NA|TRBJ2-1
CASRPLPRDEQFF
TGTGCCAGTAGACCCCTTCCGAGGGATGAGCAGTTCTTC
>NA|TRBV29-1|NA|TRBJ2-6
CSVEEGIGANVLTF
TGCAGCGTTGAAGAGGGAATTGGGGCCAACGTCCTGACTTTC
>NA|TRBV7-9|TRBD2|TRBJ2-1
CASSPSGTSSYNEQFF
TGTGCCAGCAGCCCATCCGGGACTAGCTCCTACAATGAGCAGTTCTTC
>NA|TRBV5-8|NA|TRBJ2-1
CATLAVLGGEQFF
TGTGCCACCCTAGCGGTCCTAGGGGGTGAGCAGTTCTTC
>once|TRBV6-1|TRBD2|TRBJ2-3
CARTGTSGTDTQYF
TGTGCCAGAACCGGGACTAGCGGAACAGATACGCAGTATTTT
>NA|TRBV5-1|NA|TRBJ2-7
CASSLFQASSYEQYF
TGCGCCAGCAGCTTGTTCCAGGCGAGCTCCTACGAGCAGTACTTC
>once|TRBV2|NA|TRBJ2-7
CASSGVGSVQYF
TGTGCCAGCAGTGGCGTGGGGTCGGTGCAGTACTTC